This TCR beta chain emerged from a study of shared clonotypes between healthy human individuals. Concerning this clone: Its antigen is unknown.

The CDR3 consists of 15 residues. Trimming removed 4 bases from V and 7 bases from J; junction bases left unmatched: 9. Germline V CDR1 and CDR2: SGDLS, YYNGEE. Study outcomes and limitations: Clonotype sharing levels among donors were expected to vary with sequencing depth. The sole specimen, blood, was sampled, and tissue repertoires likely differ.

Unsorted PBMC samples were amplified in replicate PCRs containing roughly 300 ng DNA, roughly 33,000 T cell genomes. Profiling relied on immunoSEQ multiplex PCR, and the TCRdb table lists in-frame clones only, not all of them. The sample lists about 500,000 clones; roughly three quarters were seen once. The receptor was derived from a woman between 40 and 55 years old in good health. Some clones in this sample may be carry-over from other donors' samples. The sequencing input was PBMCs. This chain uses TRBV9 with TRBJ2-1; TRBD2 matches at 9 bases. DNA of the CDR3: TGTGCCAGCAGCCCCGGACTAGCGATTGTTAATGAGCAGTTCTTC. It encodes CASSPGLAIVNEQFF.